This T cell receptor (beta chain) was found in a study of shared clonotypes between healthy human individuals. General observations from the study: Naive subsets tended to show greater estimated richness than memory subsets.

Trimming removed 4 bases at V and 6 bases at J, with 13 bases between. Germline loops: CDR1 MNHGY, CDR2 SVAAGI. The CDR3 is made up of 13 amino acids. Points on this clone: Its matching antigen is unknown.

It was at deep level that the assay was run. Replicate PCRs run on sorted subsets employed approximately 0.2 ug DNA, approximately 30,000 T cell genomes. Assay: immunoSEQ multiplex PCR; the TCRdb copy retains only in-frame clones and omits some. The data show some 1.4 million clones, approximately 96% seen once. The chain carries TRBV6-9 and TRBJ2-7; D is undetermined. This sequence originates from a man in his thirties or forties in good health. Sequencing was done on a sample of naive CD4+ T cells sorted from blood. Subset defined: CD45RA+ positively selected. CDR3 nucleotides: TGTGCCAGCAGTTCGCTAGGTGAAACCGAGCAGTACTTC. It is translated as CASSSLGETEQYF.